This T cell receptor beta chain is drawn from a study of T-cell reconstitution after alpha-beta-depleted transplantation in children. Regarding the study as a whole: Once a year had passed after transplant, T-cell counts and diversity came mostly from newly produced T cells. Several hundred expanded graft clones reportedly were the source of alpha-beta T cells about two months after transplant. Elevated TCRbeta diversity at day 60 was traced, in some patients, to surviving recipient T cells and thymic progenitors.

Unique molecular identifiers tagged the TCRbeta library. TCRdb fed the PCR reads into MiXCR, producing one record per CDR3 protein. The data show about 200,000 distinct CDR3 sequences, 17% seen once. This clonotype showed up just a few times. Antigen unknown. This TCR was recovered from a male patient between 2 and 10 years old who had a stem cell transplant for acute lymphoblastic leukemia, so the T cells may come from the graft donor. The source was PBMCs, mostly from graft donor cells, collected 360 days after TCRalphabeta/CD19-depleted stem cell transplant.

As DNA, the CDR3 is TGTGCCAGCAGCCCGCGAACAGGGGCTCAAAACATTCAGTACTTC. It specifies CASSPRTGAQNIQYF. The genes are TRBV12-3 or TRBV12-4 and TRBJ2-4; 7 positions agree with TRBD1. This CDR3 spans 15 amino acids. The V and J ends lost 6 bases and 5 bases, in that order; junction bases with no gene match: 10.